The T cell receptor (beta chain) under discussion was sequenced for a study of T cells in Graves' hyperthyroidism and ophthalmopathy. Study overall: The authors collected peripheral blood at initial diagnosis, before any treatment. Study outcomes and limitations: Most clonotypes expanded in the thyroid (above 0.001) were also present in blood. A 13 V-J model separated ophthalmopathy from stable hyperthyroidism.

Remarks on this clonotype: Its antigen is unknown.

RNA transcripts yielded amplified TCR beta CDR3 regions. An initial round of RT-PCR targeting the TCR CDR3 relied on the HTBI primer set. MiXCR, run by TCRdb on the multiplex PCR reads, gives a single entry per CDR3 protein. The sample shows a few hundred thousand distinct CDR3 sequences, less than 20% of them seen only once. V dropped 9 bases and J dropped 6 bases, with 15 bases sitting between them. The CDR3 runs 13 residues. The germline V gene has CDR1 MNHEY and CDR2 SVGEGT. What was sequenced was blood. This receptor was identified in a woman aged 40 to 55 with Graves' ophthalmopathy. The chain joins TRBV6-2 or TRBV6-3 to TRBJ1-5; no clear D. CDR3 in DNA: TGTGCCAGTTCCGGGGTTGGAGGTCAGCCCCAGCATTTT. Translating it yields CASSGVGGQPQHF.